Listed below are T cell receptor beta chains from one sample, sequenced in a study of CD8+CD57+ T cells in acquired aplastic anemia. TCRdb processed the reads anew with MiXCR; each CDR3 protein has one entry. The repertoire holds a few hundred thousand distinct CDR3 sequences, with roughly 82% as singletons. The sequenced sample was sorted CD4+, CD8+, or CD8+CD57+ T cells (not recorded which) from PBMCs. Every receptor here comes from a human donor with aplastic anemia. The CDR3 runs from the conserved cysteine through the conserved F or W. A D gene is named only where the DNA matches it firmly. For some rows the clone size is stated as once, few or many, or as a class when expanded; others skip it.

j_gene: TRBJ2-2; abundance: .; v_gene: TRBV24-1; d_gene: .; CDR3nt: TGTGCCACTTCAGGGTCGGACGGGGAGCTGTTTTTT; CDR3aa: CATSGSDGELFF
j_gene: TRBJ1-1; abundance: .; v_gene: TRBV7-8; d_gene: .; CDR3nt: TGTGCCAGCAGCAGAAGTAGACAGAGGACTAATGAGCAGTTT; CDR3aa: CASSRSRQRTNEQF
j_gene: TRBJ2-1; abundance: .; v_gene: TRBV7-8; d_gene: TRBD2; CDR3nt: TGTGCCAGCAGCTTTGCGGGAGGCGGCGATACGCAGGAGCAGTTCTTC; CDR3aa: CASSFAGGGDTQEQFF
j_gene: TRBJ2-5; abundance: .; v_gene: TRBV7-4; d_gene: .; CDR3nt: TGTGCCAGCAGCTCAGGCCTTAGGGGAGAGACCCAGTACTTC; CDR3aa: CASSSGLRGETQYF
j_gene: TRBJ2-7; abundance: .; v_gene: TRBV7-9; d_gene: .; CDR3nt: TGTGCCAGCAGCGGTCAAAGCATAGCCTACGAGCAGTACTTC; CDR3aa: CASSGQSIAYEQYF
j_gene: TRBJ1-5; abundance: .; v_gene: TRBV30; d_gene: TRBD1; CDR3nt: TGTGCCTTGCGGAAGGGGACAGGGGTCAATCAGCCCCAGCATTTT; CDR3aa: CALRKGTGVNQPQHF
j_gene: TRBJ2-1; abundance: .; v_gene: TRBV7-2; d_gene: .; CDR3nt: TGTGCCAGCGGGAGTGGTCAAAATGACGAGATCTTC; CDR3aa: CASGSGQNDEIF
j_gene: TRBJ1-4; abundance: many; v_gene: TRBV11-3; d_gene: .; CDR3nt: TGTGCCAGCAGCTTAGATCTGACAGATGAAAAACTGTTTTTT; CDR3aa: CASSLDLTDEKLFF
j_gene: TRBJ2-3; abundance: many; v_gene: TRBV7-8; d_gene: .; CDR3nt: TGTGCCAGCAGCTTAGCGGGAGTGGATACGCAGTATTTT; CDR3aa: CASSLAGVDTQYF
j_gene: TRBJ1-1; abundance: .; v_gene: TRBV7-9; d_gene: .; CDR3nt: TGTGCCAGCAGCTTAGAAATGAGCGGGGAGAGTGAAGATTTCTTT; CDR3aa: CASSLEMSGESEDFF
j_gene: TRBJ2-1; abundance: .; v_gene: TRBV7-2; d_gene: TRBD1; CDR3nt: TGTGCCAGCAGCTTGACAGGGGGCGCCTACAATGAGTACTTCTTC; CDR3aa: CASSLTGGAYNEYFF
j_gene: TRBJ1-2; abundance: .; v_gene: TRBV7-8; d_gene: .; CDR3nt: TGTGCCAGCAGCCTAGCGGGTGCTGGTGACACGCACTTC; CDR3aa: CASSLAGAGDTHF